Listed below are T cell receptor beta chains from one sample, sequenced in a study of blood T cell repertoires in COVID-19. Method: immunoSEQ multiplex PCR; TCRdb's copy keeps in-frame clones and lacks some. Of about 210,000 clones in the sample, approximately 80% were seen once. Sequencing input: peripheral blood. The receptor source for this set is a man in his fifties with active or convalescent COVID-19. Both conserved end residues are part of each CDR3. The order of the fields is CDR3 length, clone size, J gene, D gene, V gene, CDR3 protein, CDR3 DNA. The D gene is left open where the match is weak. The size field is filled for only some rows; it gives once, few, many or a size class.

cdr3_length: 15; clone_size: -; j_call: TRBJ1-2; d_call: -; v_call: TRBV5-6; cdr3_aa: CASSLGPLTPYGYTF; cdr3_nt: TGTGCCAGCAGCTTGGGGCCCCTGACACCCTATGGCTACACCTTC
cdr3_length: 14; clone_size: -; j_call: TRBJ1-6; d_call: TRBD1; v_call: TRBV28; cdr3_aa: CASSLGDRHSPLHF; cdr3_nt: TGTGCCAGCAGTTTGGGGGACAGACATTCACCCCTCCACTTT
cdr3_length: 15; clone_size: -; j_call: TRBJ1-2; d_call: -; v_call: TRBV6-2/TRBV6-3; cdr3_aa: CASSYSAGRWYGYTF; cdr3_nt: TGTGCCAGCAGTTACTCGGCAGGGCGGTGGTATGGCTACACCTTC
cdr3_length: 16; clone_size: once; j_call: TRBJ1-2; d_call: -; v_call: TRBV4-1; cdr3_aa: CASSQVGGRPNYGYTF; cdr3_nt: TGCGCCAGCAGCCAAGTCGGAGGGAGACCAAACTATGGCTACACCTTC
cdr3_length: 12; clone_size: -; j_call: TRBJ1-2; d_call: TRBD1; v_call: TRBV28; cdr3_aa: CASSTGGSGYTF; cdr3_nt: TGTGCCAGCAGTACAGGGGGCTCTGGCTACACCTTC
cdr3_length: 18; clone_size: once; j_call: TRBJ2-1; d_call: TRBD1; v_call: TRBV6-2/TRBV6-3; cdr3_aa: CASSYSIQGDGALDEQFF; cdr3_nt: TGTGCCAGCAGTTACTCGATCCAGGGGGACGGAGCGTTAGATGAGCAGTTCTTC
cdr3_length: 12; clone_size: -; j_call: TRBJ2-3; d_call: -; v_call: TRBV7-3; cdr3_aa: CASSEQGNTQYF; cdr3_nt: TGTGCCAGCAGCGAACAGGGAAATACGCAGTATTTT
cdr3_length: 17; clone_size: -; j_call: TRBJ2-3; d_call: -; v_call: TRBV9; cdr3_aa: CASSARGGGLYTDTQYF; cdr3_nt: TGTGCCAGCAGCGCAAGGGGGGGCGGACTGTACACAGATACGCAGTATTTT
cdr3_length: 15; clone_size: -; j_call: TRBJ1-4; d_call: TRBD1; v_call: TRBV15; cdr3_aa: CATSTGQGLWEKLFF; cdr3_nt: TGTGCCACCAGCACCGGACAGGGGTTGTGGGAAAAACTGTTTTTT
cdr3_length: 11; clone_size: -; j_call: TRBJ2-4; d_call: -; v_call: TRBV6-2/TRBV6-3; cdr3_aa: CASSYGPIQYF; cdr3_nt: TGTGCCAGCAGTTACGGGCCCATTCAGTACTTC
cdr3_length: 12; clone_size: -; j_call: TRBJ1-1; d_call: -; v_call: TRBV7-2; cdr3_aa: CASGQANTEAFF; cdr3_nt: TGTGCCAGCGGGCAGGCGAACACTGAAGCTTTCTTT
cdr3_length: 16; clone_size: -; j_call: TRBJ2-1; d_call: TRBD2; v_call: TRBV3-1/TRBV3-2; cdr3_aa: CASSDAGGGTYNEQFF; cdr3_nt: TGTGCCAGCAGCGATGCTGGGGGGGGTACCTACAATGAGCAGTTCTTC
cdr3_length: 18; clone_size: -; j_call: TRBJ1-5; d_call: TRBD1; v_call: TRBV7-9; cdr3_aa: CASSLGAGGQGWNQPQHF; cdr3_nt: TGTGCCAGCAGCTTAGGGGCAGGGGGGCAGGGTTGGAATCAGCCCCAGCATTTT
cdr3_length: 13; clone_size: -; j_call: TRBJ2-3; d_call: -; v_call: TRBV29-1; cdr3_aa: CSVGRTSTDTQYF; cdr3_nt: TGCAGCGTTGGTCGGACAAGCACAGATACGCAGTATTTT
cdr3_length: 16; clone_size: -; j_call: TRBJ2-3; d_call: TRBD2; v_call: TRBV4-1; cdr3_aa: CASSQGVAGGQGTQYF; cdr3_nt: TGCGCCAGCAGCCAAGGTGTAGCGGGGGGGCAGGGTACGCAGTATTTT
cdr3_length: 14; clone_size: -; j_call: TRBJ2-1; d_call: TRBD2; v_call: TRBV6-5; cdr3_aa: CAVKTPREDDEQFF; cdr3_nt: TGTGCCGTCAAAACGCCGCGGGAGGACGATGAGCAGTTCTTC
cdr3_length: 18; clone_size: -; j_call: TRBJ2-2; d_call: -; v_call: TRBV4-3; cdr3_aa: CASSPLTWRDSNTGELFF; cdr3_nt: TGCGCCAGCAGCCCCCTTACCTGGCGGGATTCGAACACCGGGGAGCTGTTTTTT
cdr3_length: 15; clone_size: -; j_call: TRBJ2-6; d_call: -; v_call: TRBV9; cdr3_aa: CASSVVGSGANVLTF; cdr3_nt: TGTGCCAGCAGCGTAGTGGGCTCCGGGGCCAACGTCCTGACTTTC
cdr3_length: 16; clone_size: -; j_call: TRBJ1-6; d_call: -; v_call: TRBV2; cdr3_aa: CASSGTGSSYNSPLHF; cdr3_nt: TGTGCCAGCAGTGGGACTGGCAGCTCCTATAATTCACCCCTCCACTTT
cdr3_length: 16; clone_size: -; j_call: TRBJ1-3; d_call: -; v_call: TRBV5-6; cdr3_aa: CASSTYRLDSGNTIYF; cdr3_nt: TGTGCCAGCAGCACCTACAGATTAGACTCTGGAAACACCATATATTTT
cdr3_length: 14; clone_size: -; j_call: TRBJ2-5; d_call: -; v_call: TRBV5-4; cdr3_aa: CASSSHGLEETQYF; cdr3_nt: TGTGCCAGCAGCTCCCATGGACTTGAAGAGACCCAGTACTTC
cdr3_length: 13; clone_size: -; j_call: TRBJ1-1; d_call: -; v_call: TRBV7-2; cdr3_aa: CASSLSSNTEAFF; cdr3_nt: TGTGCCAGCAGCTTATCGAGCAACACTGAAGCTTTCTTT
cdr3_length: 13; clone_size: -; j_call: TRBJ2-5; d_call: -; v_call: TRBV7-2; cdr3_aa: CASSFHQQETQYF; cdr3_nt: TGTGCCAGCAGCTTTCATCAGCAAGAGACCCAGTACTTC
cdr3_length: 13; clone_size: -; j_call: TRBJ2-1; d_call: -; v_call: TRBV18; cdr3_aa: CASSSGVEDEQFF; cdr3_nt: TGTGCCAGCTCGTCTGGAGTGGAGGATGAGCAGTTCTTC
cdr3_length: 12; clone_size: -; j_call: TRBJ2-7; d_call: TRBD1; v_call: TRBV29-1; cdr3_aa: CSVKGQGSEQYF; cdr3_nt: TGCAGCGTTAAGGGACAGGGGTCCGAGCAGTACTTC
cdr3_length: 17; clone_size: -; j_call: TRBJ1-4; d_call: -; v_call: TRBV3-1/TRBV3-2; cdr3_aa: CASSQGRRTATNEKLFF; cdr3_nt: TGTGCCAGCAGCCAAGGCCGCAGGACAGCAACTAATGAAAAACTGTTTTTT
cdr3_length: 17; clone_size: -; j_call: TRBJ2-3; d_call: TRBD2; v_call: TRBV5-1; cdr3_aa: CASSLAGLAGGQDTQYF; cdr3_nt: TGCGCCAGCAGCTTGGCCGGACTAGCGGGGGGGCAGGATACGCAGTATTTT
cdr3_length: 15; clone_size: -; j_call: TRBJ1-3; d_call: -; v_call: TRBV7-9; cdr3_aa: CASSFGTHSGNTIYF; cdr3_nt: TGTGCCAGCAGCTTCGGGACTCACTCTGGAAACACCATATATTTT
cdr3_length: 15; clone_size: -; j_call: TRBJ1-6; d_call: -; v_call: TRBV6-5; cdr3_aa: CASSYSGTLDSPLHF; cdr3_nt: TGTGCCAGCAGTTACTCCGGGACATTGGATTCACCCCTCCACTTT
cdr3_length: 18; clone_size: -; j_call: TRBJ1-4; d_call: TRBD1; v_call: TRBV5-1; cdr3_aa: CASSLAGGRTGVNEKLFF; cdr3_nt: TGCGCCAGCAGCTTGGCGGGTGGACGGACAGGGGTAAATGAAAAACTGTTTTTT
cdr3_length: 15; clone_size: -; j_call: TRBJ2-6; d_call: -; v_call: TRBV19; cdr3_aa: CASSIFSSGANVLTF; cdr3_nt: TGTGCCAGTAGTATTTTTAGCTCTGGGGCCAACGTCCTGACTTTC
cdr3_length: 12; clone_size: -; j_call: TRBJ1-1; d_call: -; v_call: TRBV7-9; cdr3_aa: CASSLETRGAFF; cdr3_nt: TGTGCCAGCAGCTTGGAGACTCGGGGAGCTTTCTTT
cdr3_length: 16; clone_size: -; j_call: TRBJ2-5; d_call: TRBD2; v_call: TRBV27; cdr3_aa: CASSRGLAVPQETQYF; cdr3_nt: TGTGCCAGCAGCAGAGGACTAGCGGTACCACAAGAGACCCAGTACTTC
cdr3_length: 15; clone_size: -; j_call: TRBJ2-1; d_call: TRBD1; v_call: TRBV4-3; cdr3_aa: CASSQAQGARNEQFF; cdr3_nt: TGCGCCAGCAGCCAAGCACAGGGGGCGCGTAATGAGCAGTTCTTC
cdr3_length: 14; clone_size: -; j_call: TRBJ2-2; d_call: -; v_call: TRBV2; cdr3_aa: CASSESPRGGELFF; cdr3_nt: TGTGCCAGCAGTGAATCCCCCCGGGGCGGGGAGCTGTTTTTT
cdr3_length: 13; clone_size: -; j_call: TRBJ2-7; d_call: -; v_call: TRBV7-8; cdr3_aa: CASSLFSIHEQYF; cdr3_nt: TGTGCCAGCAGTCTATTCTCTATCCACGAGCAGTACTTC
cdr3_length: 15; clone_size: -; j_call: TRBJ2-3; d_call: TRBD1; v_call: TRBV7-2; cdr3_aa: CASSPSGQGGDTQYF; cdr3_nt: TGTGCCAGCAGCCCCTCCGGACAGGGTGGAGATACGCAGTATTTT
cdr3_length: 16; clone_size: -; j_call: TRBJ2-3; d_call: TRBD2; v_call: TRBV3-1/TRBV3-2; cdr3_aa: CASSLGTSGPTDTQYF; cdr3_nt: TGTGCCAGCTCCCTCGGGACTAGCGGGCCCACAGATACGCAGTATTTT
cdr3_length: 14; clone_size: -; j_call: TRBJ2-2; d_call: -; v_call: TRBV9; cdr3_aa: CASGSVSGTGELFF; cdr3_nt: TGTGCCAGCGGGTCCGTTTCGGGGACCGGGGAGCTGTTTTTT
cdr3_length: 11; clone_size: -; j_call: TRBJ1-2; d_call: -; v_call: TRBV20-1; cdr3_aa: CSARGLEGYTF; cdr3_nt: TGCAGTGCTAGAGGGCTAGAGGGCTACACCTTC
cdr3_length: 15; clone_size: -; j_call: TRBJ1-5; d_call: TRBD1; v_call: TRBV2; cdr3_aa: CASSDWTGENQPQHF; cdr3_nt: TGTGCCAGCAGTGATTGGACAGGGGAAAATCAGCCCCAGCATTTT
cdr3_length: 14; clone_size: -; j_call: TRBJ1-2; d_call: TRBD1; v_call: TRBV6-6; cdr3_aa: CASSFPTGRDGYTF; cdr3_nt: TGTGCCAGCAGTTTTCCGACAGGGCGGGACGGCTACACCTTC
cdr3_length: 13; clone_size: -; j_call: TRBJ2-1; d_call: -; v_call: TRBV11-2; cdr3_aa: CASSSRHYNEQFF; cdr3_nt: TGTGCCAGCAGCTCCCGACACTACAATGAGCAGTTCTTC
cdr3_length: 11; clone_size: -; j_call: TRBJ1-4; d_call: -; v_call: TRBV29-1; cdr3_aa: CSVGGQGKLFF; cdr3_nt: TGCAGCGTTGGGGGGCAGGGAAAACTGTTTTTT
cdr3_length: 16; clone_size: -; j_call: TRBJ2-1; d_call: TRBD2; v_call: TRBV28; cdr3_aa: CASSPLAGGFYNEQFF; cdr3_nt: TGTGCCAGCAGTCCCCTAGCGGGAGGGTTTTACAATGAGCAGTTCTTC
cdr3_length: 17; clone_size: -; j_call: TRBJ1-2; d_call: TRBD1; v_call: TRBV19; cdr3_aa: CASSIVPGGARDYGYTF; cdr3_nt: TGTGCCAGTAGTATAGTGCCAGGGGGCGCCCGGGACTATGGCTACACCTTC
cdr3_length: 15; clone_size: -; j_call: TRBJ1-2; d_call: -; v_call: TRBV19; cdr3_aa: CASSILSREEYGYTF; cdr3_nt: TGTGCCAGTAGTATCCTTTCCAGGGAAGAATATGGCTACACCTTC
cdr3_length: 15; clone_size: -; j_call: TRBJ1-4; d_call: -; v_call: TRBV28; cdr3_aa: CASSFAQGIIEKLFF; cdr3_nt: TGTGCCAGCAGTTTTGCGCAGGGTATAATTGAAAAACTGTTTTTT